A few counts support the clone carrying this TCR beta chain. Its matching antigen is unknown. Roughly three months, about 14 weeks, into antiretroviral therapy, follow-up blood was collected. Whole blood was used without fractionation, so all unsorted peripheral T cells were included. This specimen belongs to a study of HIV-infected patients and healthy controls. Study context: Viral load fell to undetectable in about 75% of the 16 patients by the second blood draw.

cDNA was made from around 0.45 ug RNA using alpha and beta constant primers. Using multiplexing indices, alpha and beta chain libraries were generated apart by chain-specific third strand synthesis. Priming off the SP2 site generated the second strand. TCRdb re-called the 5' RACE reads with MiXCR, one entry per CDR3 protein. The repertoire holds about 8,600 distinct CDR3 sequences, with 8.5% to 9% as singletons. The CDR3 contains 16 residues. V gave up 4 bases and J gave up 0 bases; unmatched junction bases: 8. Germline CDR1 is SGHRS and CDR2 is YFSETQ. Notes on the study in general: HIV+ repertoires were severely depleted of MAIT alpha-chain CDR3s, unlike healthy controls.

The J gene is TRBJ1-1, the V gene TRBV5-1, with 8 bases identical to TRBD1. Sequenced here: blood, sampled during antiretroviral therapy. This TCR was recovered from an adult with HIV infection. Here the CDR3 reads CASSRTGIRMNTEAFF. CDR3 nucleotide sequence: TGCGCCAGCAGCCGGACAGGGATTCGGATGAACACTGAAGCTTTCTTT.